This T cell receptor beta chain was observed in a study of post-analysis software for immune sequencing data. Study-level findings and limits: Relative to controls, patients had a few TRBV segments at higher frequency, with TRBV5-6, TRBV5-1 and TRBV20-1 among these.

A remark on this clonotype: The antigen is unknown.

The TCR beta cDNA libraries contained unique molecular identifiers. TCRdb fed the PCR reads into MiXCR, producing one record per CDR3 protein. This sample yields roughly 570,000 distinct CDR3 sequences, of which 30% to 40% are seen a single time; roughly 6% belongs to the top ten. Germline V CDR1 and CDR2: ENHRY, SYGVKD. The CDR3 loop spans 13 amino acids. V dropped 6 bases and J dropped 1 base, with 9 bases sitting between them. This receptor was identified in a girl aged 2-17 years with multiple sclerosis. Sequenced sample: blood. The J gene is TRBJ1-1, the V gene TRBV10-3; a possible D gene is TRBD1 (6 bases). The CDR3 DNA reads as TGTGCCATCAGGGGGACATCGAACACTGAAGCTTTCTTT. Protein: CAIRGTSNTEAFF.